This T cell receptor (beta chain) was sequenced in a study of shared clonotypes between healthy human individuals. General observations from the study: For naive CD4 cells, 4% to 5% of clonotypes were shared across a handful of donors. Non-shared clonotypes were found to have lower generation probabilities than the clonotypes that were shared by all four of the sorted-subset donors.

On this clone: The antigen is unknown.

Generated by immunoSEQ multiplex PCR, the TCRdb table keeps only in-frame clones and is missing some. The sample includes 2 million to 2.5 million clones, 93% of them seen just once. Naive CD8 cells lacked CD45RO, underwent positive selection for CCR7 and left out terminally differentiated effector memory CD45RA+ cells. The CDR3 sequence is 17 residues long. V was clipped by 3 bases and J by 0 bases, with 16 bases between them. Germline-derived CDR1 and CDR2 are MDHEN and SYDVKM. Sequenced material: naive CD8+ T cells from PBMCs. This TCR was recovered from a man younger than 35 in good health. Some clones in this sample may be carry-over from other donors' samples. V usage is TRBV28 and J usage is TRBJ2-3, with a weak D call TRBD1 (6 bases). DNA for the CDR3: TGTGCCAGCAGTTTGGCGCAGGGGAGTTCGAGCACAGATACGCAGTATTTT. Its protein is CASSLAQGSSSTDTQYF.